Sequencing of this T cell receptor (beta chain) was carried out in a study of CD8 T cells in ankylosing spondylitis. Study conclusions and caveats: Disease-linked clones bore a CD8+ phenotype, appearing relatively rarely in peripheral blood. Past studies reported some motif variants in reactive arthritis synovial fluid and blood. In ankylosing spondylitis patients, matched synovial fluid reportedly showed significant enrichment of disease-linked clones. Characteristic, it appeared, of ankylosing spondylitis blood was a TCR beta motif of seven or eight highly homologous variants.

In this sample, this clonotype turned up a few times. The antigen is undetermined. TCR beta libraries were made by quantitative 5'-RACE with molecular barcodes. One entry per CDR3 protein results from TCRdb running MiXCR on the 5' RACE reads. Seen here are some 330,000 distinct CDR3 sequences, less than 10% observed once, and the top ten hold approximately 14%. Trimming removed 3 bases at V and 0 bases at J, with 5 bases between. CDR3 length: 14 residues. Germline lookup yields CDR1 SGHTA and CDR2 FQGTGA. This TCR was sampled from a male donor with ankylosing spondylitis. The material sequenced was blood, either unsorted or a sorted T cell fraction (not recorded which). J is TRBJ2-2 and V is TRBV7-3; the D is unclear. The chain's CDR3 is CASSFSPNTGELFF. In nucleotides, the CDR3 is TGTGCCAGCAGCTTTTCACCGAACACCGGGGAGCTGTTTTTT.